This TCR beta chain is drawn from a study of blood T cell repertoires in COVID-19. The method was immunoSEQ multiplex PCR; TCRdb's version includes in-frame clones alone and lacks a portion of them. The table lists roughly 320,000 clones, 85% of them singletons. The CDR3 consists of 15 residues. Deletions cut 6 bases from V and 4 bases from J, with 18 bases between. The V gene's germline CDR1 is MNHEY and CDR2 SVGAGI. The TCR comes from a human donor in a cohort sampled during active COVID-19. The chain joins TRBV6-5 to TRBJ1-2; D is possibly TRBD1 (6 bases). Sample: peripheral blood. The CDR3, as DNA: TGTGCCAGCAGCCTAGGGGGGGGAGAGTTCTATGGCTACACCTTC. It specifies CASSLGGGEFYGYTF.